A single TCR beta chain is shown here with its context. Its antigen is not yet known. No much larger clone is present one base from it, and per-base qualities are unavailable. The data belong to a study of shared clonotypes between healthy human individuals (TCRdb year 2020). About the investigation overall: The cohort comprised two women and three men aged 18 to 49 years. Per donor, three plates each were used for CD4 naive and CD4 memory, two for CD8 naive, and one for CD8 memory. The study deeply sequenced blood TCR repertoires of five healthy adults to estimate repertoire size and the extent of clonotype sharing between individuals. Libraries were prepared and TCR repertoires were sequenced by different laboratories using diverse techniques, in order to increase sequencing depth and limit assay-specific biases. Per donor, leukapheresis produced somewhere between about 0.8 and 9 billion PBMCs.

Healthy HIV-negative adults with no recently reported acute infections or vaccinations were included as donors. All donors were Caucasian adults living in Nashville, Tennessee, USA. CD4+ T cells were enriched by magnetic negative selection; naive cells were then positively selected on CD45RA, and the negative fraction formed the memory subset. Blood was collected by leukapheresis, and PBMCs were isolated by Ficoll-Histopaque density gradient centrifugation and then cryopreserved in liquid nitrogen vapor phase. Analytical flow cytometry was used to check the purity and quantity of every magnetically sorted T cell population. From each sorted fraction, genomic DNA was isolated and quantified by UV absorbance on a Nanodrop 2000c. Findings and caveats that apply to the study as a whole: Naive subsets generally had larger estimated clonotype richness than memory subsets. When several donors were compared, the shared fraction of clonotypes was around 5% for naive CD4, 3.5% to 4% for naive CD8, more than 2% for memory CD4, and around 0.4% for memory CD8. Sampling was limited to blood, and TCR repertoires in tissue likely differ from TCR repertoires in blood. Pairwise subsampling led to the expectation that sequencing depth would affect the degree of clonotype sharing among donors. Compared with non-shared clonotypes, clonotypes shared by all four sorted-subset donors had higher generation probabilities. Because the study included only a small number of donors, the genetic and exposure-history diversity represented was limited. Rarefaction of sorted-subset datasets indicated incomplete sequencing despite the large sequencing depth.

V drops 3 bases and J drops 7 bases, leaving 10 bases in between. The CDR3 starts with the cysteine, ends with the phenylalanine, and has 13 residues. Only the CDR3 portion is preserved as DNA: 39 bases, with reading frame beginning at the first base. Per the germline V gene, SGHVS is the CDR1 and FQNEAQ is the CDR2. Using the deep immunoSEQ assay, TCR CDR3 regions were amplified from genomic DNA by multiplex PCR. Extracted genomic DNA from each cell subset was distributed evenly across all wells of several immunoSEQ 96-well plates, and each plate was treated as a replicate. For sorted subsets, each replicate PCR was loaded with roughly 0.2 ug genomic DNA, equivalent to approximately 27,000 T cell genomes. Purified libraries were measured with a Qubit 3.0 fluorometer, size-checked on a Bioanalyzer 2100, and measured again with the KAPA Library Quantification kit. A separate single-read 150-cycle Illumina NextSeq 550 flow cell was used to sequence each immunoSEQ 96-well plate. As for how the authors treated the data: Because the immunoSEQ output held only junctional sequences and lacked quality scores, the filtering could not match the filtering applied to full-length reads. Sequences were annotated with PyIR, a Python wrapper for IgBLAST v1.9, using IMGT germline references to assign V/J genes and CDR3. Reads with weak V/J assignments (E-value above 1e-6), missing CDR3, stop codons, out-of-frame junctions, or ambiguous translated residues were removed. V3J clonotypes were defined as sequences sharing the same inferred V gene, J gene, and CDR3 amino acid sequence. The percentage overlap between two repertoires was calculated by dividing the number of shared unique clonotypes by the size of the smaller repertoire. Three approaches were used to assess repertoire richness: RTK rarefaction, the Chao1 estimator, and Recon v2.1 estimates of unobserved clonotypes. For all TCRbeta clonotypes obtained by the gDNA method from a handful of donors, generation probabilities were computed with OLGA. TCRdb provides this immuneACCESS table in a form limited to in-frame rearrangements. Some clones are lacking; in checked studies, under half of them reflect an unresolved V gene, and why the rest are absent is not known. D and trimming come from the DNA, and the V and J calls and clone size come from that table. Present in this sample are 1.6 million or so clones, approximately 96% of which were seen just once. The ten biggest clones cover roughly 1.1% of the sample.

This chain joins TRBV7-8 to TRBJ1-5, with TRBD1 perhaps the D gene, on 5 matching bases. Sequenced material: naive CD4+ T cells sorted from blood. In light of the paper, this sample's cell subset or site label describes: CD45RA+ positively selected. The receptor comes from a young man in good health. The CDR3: CASSLRGGQPQHF. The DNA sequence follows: TGTGCCAGCAGCTTGAGGGGAGGCCAGCCCCAGCATTTT.